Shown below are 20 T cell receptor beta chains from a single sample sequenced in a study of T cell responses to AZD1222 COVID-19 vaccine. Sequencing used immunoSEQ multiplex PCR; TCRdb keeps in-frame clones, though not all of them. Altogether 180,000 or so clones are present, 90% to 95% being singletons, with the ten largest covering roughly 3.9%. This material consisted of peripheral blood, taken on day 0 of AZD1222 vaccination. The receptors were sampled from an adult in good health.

CDR3 in amino acids: CASSLRLAGAYEQYF. The CDR3 DNA follows: TGTGCCAGCAGCTTAAGACTAGCGGGAGCCTACGAGCAGTACTTC. The chain carries TRBV11-1 and TRBJ2-7, with 12 bases lining up with TRBD2. This CDR3 has 15 residues. Germline V lookup: CDR1 SGHAT, CDR2 FQDESV (reference sequence). The junction had 1 base not matched to a gene; V was cut back by 2 bases and J by 2 bases.

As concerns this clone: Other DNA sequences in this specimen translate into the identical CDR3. The CDR3, as DNA: TGTGCCAGCAGTTTGGGTTCGAACACTGAAGCTTTCTTT. This encodes CASSLGSNTEAFF. This chain connects TRBV27 to TRBJ1-1; no reliable D call. The CDR3 runs 13 residues. Germline CDR1 reads MNHEY; CDR2 reads SMNVEV (reference sequence). The ends were cut back, 3 bases at V and 1 base at J, with 6 bases in the middle.

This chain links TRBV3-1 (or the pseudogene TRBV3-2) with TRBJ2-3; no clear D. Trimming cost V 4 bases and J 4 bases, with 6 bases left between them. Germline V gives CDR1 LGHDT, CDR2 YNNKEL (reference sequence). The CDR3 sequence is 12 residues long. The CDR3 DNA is TGTGCCAGCAGCCGGGTATCAGATACGCAGTATTTT. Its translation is CASSRVSDTQYF.

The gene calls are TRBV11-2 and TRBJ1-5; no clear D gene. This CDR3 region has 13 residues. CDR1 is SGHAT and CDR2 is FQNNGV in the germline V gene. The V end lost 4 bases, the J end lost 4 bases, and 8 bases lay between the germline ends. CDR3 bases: TGTGCCAGCAGCTCCCATACAAATCAGCCCCAGCATTTT. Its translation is CASSSHTNQPQHF. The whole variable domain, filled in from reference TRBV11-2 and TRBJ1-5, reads EAGVAQSPRYKIIEKRQSVAFWCNPISGHATLYWYQQILGQGPKLLIQFQNNGVVDDSQLPKDRFSAERLKGVDSTLKIQPAKLEDSAVYLCASSSHTNQPQHFGDGTRLSIL.

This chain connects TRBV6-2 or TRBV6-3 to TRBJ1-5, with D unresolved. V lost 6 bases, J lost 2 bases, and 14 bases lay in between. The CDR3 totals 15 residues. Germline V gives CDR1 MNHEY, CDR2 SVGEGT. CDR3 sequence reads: CASSLPRTGNQPQHF. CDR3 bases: TGTGCCAGCAGCCTCCCCCGGACGGGCAATCAGCCCCAGCATTTT.

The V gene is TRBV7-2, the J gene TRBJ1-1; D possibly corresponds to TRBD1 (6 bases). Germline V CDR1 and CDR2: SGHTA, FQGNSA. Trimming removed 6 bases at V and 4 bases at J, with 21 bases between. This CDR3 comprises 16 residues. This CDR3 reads CASSQFRDRGLTEAFF. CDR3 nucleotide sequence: TGTGCCAGCAGTCAATTCCGGGATCGGGGGCTCACTGAAGCTTTCTTT.

Written as DNA, the CDR3 is TGCGCCAGCAGTCACTCGTGGGGCAATCAGCCCCAGCATTTT. Its translation is CASSHSWGNQPQHF. The chain recombines TRBV4-1 with TRBJ1-5; unclear D gene. Germline-derived CDR1 and CDR2 are MGHRA and YSYEKL. Deletions cut 6 bases from V and 2 bases from J, with 11 bases between. This CDR3 region has 14 residues.

The CDR3 bases are TGTGCCAGCAGCCTAGACGTAGGACAGGATTCAAACACCATATATTTT. It encodes CASSLDVGQDSNTIYF. The genes are TRBV9 and TRBJ1-3; the match to TRBD1 covers 7 bases. With V trimmed by 4 bases and J by 6 bases, 13 bases remained unmatched. CDR3 length: 16 residues. Germline V gives CDR1 SGDLS, CDR2 YYNGEE.

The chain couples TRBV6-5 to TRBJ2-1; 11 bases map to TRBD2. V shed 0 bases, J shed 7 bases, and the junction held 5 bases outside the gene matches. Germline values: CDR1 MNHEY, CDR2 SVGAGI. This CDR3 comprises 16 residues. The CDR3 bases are TGTGCCAGCAGTTACTCCCTAGCGGGAGGTACGAATGAGCAGTTCTTC. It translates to CASSYSLAGGTNEQFF.

The CDR3 DNA follows: TGTGCCAGCAGCCGTTACGGGGGGGCCAACGAGCAGTACTTC. As protein: CASSRYGGANEQYF. V gene TRBV3-1 (or the pseudogene TRBV3-2) combines with J gene TRBJ2-7; 8 nucleotides agree with TRBD2. This CDR3 spans 14 amino acids. CDR1 is LGHDT and CDR2 is YNNKEL in the germline V gene (reference sequence). The V gene end was trimmed by 4 bases and the J gene end by 5 bases; junction bases not matched to a gene: 7.

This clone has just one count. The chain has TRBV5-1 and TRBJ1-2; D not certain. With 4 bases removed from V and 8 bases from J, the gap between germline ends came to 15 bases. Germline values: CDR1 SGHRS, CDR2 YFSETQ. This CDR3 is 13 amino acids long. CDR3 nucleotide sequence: TGCGCCAGCAGCGTTGAGGGTCCTAAAGGCTACACCTTC. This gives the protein CASSVEGPKGYTF.

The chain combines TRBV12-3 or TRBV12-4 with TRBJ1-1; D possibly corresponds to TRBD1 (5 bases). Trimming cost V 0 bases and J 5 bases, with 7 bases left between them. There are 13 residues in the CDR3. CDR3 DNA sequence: TGTGCCAGCAGTTTAGCCGGGGGGACTGAAGCTTTCTTT. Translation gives CASSLAGGTEAFF.

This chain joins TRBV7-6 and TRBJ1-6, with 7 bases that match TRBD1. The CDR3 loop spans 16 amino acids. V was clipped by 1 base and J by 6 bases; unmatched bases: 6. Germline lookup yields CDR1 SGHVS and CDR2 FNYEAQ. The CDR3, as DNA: TGTGCCAGCAGCTTAGGTCAGGACAGGAGTAATTCACCCCTCCACTTT. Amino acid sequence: CASSLGQDRSNSPLHF.

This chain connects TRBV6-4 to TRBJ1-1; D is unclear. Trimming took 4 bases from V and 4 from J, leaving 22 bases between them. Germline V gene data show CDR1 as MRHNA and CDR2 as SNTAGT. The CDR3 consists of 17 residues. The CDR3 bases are TGTGCCAGCAGTGCAGCATGGGCGGAGGGAATGACCACTGAAGCTTTCTTT. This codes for CASSAAWAEGMTTEAFF.

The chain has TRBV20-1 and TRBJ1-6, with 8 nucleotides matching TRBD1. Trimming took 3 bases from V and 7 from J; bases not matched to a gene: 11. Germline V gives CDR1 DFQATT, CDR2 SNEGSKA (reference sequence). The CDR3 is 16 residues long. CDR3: CSASNTGQGDNSPLHF. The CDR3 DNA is TGCAGTGCTAGTAACACCGGACAGGGAGACAATTCACCCCTCCACTTT.

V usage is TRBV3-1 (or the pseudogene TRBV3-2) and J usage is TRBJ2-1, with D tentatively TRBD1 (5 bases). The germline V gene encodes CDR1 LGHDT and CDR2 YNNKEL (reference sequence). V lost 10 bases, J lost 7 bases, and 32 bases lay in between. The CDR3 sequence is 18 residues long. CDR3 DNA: TGTGCCACGCCATCAGAAACCCTCTGTGGGGTCAGGGCTAATGAGCAGTTCTTC. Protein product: CATPSETLCGVRANEQFF.

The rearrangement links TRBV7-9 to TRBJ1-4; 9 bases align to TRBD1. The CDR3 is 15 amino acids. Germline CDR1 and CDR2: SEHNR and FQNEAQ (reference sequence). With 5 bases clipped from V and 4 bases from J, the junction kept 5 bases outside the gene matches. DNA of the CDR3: TGTGCCAGCAGCCCCACGACAGGGGGTAATGAAAAACTGTTTTTT. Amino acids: CASSPTTGGNEKLFF. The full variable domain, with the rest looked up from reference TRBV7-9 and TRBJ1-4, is DTGVSQNPRHKITKRGQNVTFRCDPISEHNRLYWYRQTLGQGPEFLTYFQNEAQLEKSRLLSDRFSAERPKGSFSTLEIQRTEQGDSAMYLCASSPTTGGNEKLFFGSGTQLSVL.

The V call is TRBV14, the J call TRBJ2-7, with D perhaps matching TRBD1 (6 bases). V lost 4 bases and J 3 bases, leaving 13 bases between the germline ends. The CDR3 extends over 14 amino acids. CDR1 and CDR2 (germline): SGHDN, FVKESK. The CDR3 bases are TGTGCCAGCAGCCCTCTCCAGGGGATCTACGAGCAGTACTTC. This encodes CASSPLQGIYEQYF.

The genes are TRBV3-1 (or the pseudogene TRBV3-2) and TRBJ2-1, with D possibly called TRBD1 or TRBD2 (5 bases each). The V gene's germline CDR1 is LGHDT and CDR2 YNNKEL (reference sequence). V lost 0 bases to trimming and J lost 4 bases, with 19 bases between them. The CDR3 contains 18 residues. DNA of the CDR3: TGTGCCAGCAGCCAAGATAGGTGGGGGTGGTCCATGTACAATGAGCAGTTCTTC. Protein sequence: CASSQDRWGWSMYNEQFF.

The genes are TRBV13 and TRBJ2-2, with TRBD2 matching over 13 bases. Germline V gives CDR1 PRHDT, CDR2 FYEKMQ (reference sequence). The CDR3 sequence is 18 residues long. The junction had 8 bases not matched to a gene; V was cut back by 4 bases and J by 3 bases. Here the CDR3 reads CASSSVTSGGSYTGELFF. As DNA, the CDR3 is TGTGCCAGCAGCTCCGTGACTAGCGGGGGGTCCTACACCGGGGAGCTGTTTTTT. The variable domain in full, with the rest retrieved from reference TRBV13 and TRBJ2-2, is AAGVIQSPRHLIKEKRETATLKCYPIPRHDTVYWYQQGPGQDPQFLISFYEKMQSDKGSIPDRFSAQQFSDYHSELNMSSLELGDSALYFCASSSVTSGGSYTGELFFGEGSRLTVL.